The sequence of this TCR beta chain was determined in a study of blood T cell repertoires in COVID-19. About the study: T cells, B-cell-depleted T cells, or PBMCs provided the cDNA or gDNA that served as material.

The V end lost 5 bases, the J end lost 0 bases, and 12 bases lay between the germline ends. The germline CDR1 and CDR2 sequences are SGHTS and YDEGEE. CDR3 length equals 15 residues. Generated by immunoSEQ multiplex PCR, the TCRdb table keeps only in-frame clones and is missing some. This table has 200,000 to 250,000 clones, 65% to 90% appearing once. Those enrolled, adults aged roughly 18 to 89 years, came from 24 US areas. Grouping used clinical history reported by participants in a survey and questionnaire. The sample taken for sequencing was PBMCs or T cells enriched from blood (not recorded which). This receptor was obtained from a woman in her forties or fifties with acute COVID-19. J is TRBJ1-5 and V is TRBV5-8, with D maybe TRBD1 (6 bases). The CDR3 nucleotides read TGTGCCAGCAGTCCAGGACAGAGTAGCAATCAGCCCCAGCATTTT. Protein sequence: CASSPGQSSNQPQHF.